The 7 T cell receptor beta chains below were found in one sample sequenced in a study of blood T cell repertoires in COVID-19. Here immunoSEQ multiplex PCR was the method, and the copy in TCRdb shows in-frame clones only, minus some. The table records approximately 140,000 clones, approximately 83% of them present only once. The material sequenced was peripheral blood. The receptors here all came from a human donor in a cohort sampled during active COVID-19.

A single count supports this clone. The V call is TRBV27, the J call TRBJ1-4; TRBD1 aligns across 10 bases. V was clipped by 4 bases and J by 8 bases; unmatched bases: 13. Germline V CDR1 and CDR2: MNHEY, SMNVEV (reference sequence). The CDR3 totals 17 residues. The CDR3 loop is CASSSPGQGWGSEKLFF. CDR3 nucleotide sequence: TGTGCCAGCAGTTCTCCGGGACAGGGGTGGGGATCCGAAAAACTGTTTTTT.

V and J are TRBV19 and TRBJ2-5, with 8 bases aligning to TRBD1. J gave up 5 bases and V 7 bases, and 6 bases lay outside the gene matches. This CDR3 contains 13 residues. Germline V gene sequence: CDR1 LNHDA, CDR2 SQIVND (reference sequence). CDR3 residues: CASTDRGRETQYF. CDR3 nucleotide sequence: TGTGCCAGTACCGACAGGGGACGGGAGACCCAGTACTTC.

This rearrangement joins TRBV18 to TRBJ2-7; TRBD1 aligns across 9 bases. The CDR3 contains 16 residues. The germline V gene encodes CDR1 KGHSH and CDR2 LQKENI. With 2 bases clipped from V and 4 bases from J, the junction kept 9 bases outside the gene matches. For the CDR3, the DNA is TGTGCCAGCTCACCATTAGGTGCCGGGACAGGGTACGAGCAGTACTTC. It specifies CASSPLGAGTGYEQYF. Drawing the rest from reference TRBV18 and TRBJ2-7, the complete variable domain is NAGVMQNPRHLVRRRGQEARLRCSPMKGHSHVYWYRQLPEEGLKFMVYLQKENIIDESGMPKERFSAEFPKEGPSILRIQQVVRGDSAAYFCASSPLGAGTGYEQYFGPGTRLTVT.

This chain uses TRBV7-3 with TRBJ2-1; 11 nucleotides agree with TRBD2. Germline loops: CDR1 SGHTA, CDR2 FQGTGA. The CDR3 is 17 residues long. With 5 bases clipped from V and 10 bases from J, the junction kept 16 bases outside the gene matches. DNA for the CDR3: TGTGCCAGCAGCGATGCCTCCGGACTAGCGGGCGCGAGGGAGCAGTTCTTC. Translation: CASSDASGLAGAREQFF.

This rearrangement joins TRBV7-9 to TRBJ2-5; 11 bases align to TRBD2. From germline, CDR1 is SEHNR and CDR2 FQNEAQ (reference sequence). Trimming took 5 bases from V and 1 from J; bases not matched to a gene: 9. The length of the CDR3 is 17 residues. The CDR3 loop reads CASSPWRGTSGQETQYF. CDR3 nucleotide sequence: TGTGCCAGCAGCCCCTGGCGTGGGACTAGCGGCCAAGAGACCCAGTACTTC.

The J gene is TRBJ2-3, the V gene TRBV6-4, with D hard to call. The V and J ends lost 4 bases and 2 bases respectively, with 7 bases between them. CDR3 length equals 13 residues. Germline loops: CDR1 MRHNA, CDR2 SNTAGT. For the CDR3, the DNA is TGTGCCAGCAGTGGAGGCAACACAGATACGCAGTATTTT. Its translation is CASSGGNTDTQYF.

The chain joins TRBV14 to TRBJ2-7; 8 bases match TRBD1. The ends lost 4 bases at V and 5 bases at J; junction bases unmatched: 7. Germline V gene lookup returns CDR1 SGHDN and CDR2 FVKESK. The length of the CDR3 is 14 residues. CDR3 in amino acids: CASSLGQVVDEQYF. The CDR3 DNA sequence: TGTGCCAGCAGCCTGGGACAGGTGGTCGACGAGCAGTACTTC.